This T cell receptor (beta chain) was sequenced during a study of cytotoxic CD8 clonotypes in ibrutinib-treated CLL. Germline V gene data show CDR1 as MDHEN and CDR2 as SYDVKM. CDR3 length: 12 residues. V was pared by 3 bases and J by 6 bases, with 8 bases between. Repertoires were generated with immunoSEQ multiplex PCR, while TCRdb's copy carries only in-frame clones and drops some. The profile shows about 68,000 clones, 90% of them singletons. The sample in question was PBMCs, obtained after 12 months of ibrutinib treatment. The sequence was obtained from a human donor with chronic lymphocytic leukemia. V and J are TRBV28 and TRBJ1-2, with D uncertain. The CDR3 DNA reads as TGTGCCAGCAGTTTCAGTCCGAATGGCTACACCTTC. This codes for CASSFSPNGYTF.